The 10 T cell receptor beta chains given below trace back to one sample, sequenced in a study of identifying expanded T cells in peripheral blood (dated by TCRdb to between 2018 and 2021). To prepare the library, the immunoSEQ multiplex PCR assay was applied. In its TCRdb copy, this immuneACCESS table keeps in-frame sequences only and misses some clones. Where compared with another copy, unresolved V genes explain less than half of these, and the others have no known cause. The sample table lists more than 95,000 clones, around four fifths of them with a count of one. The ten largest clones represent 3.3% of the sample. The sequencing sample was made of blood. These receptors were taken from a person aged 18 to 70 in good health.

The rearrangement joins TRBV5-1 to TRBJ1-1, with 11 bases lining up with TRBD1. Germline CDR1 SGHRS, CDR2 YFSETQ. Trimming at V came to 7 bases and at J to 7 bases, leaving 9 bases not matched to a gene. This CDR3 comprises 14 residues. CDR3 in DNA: TGCGCCAGCCGGTTGGGGACAGGGGGGAATGAAGCTTTCTTT. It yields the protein CASRLGTGGNEAFF. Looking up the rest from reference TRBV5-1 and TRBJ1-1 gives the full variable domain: KAGVTQTPRYLIKTRGQQVTLSCSPISGHRSVSWYQQTPGQGLQFLFEYFSETQRNKGNFPGRFSGRQFSNSRSEMNVSTLELGDSALYLCASRLGTGGNEAFFGQGTRLTVV.

The CDR3 loop is CASSFGPRPTRANIQYF. The CDR3 bases are TGTGCCAGCAGCTTCGGTCCACGGCCCACTCGGGCAAACATTCAGTACTTC. V gene TRBV11-2 combines with J gene TRBJ2-4; D remains ambiguous. Germline CDR1 and CDR2: SGHAT and FQNNGV. This CDR3 spans 17 amino acids. Deletions cut 3 bases from V and 6 bases from J, with 21 bases between.

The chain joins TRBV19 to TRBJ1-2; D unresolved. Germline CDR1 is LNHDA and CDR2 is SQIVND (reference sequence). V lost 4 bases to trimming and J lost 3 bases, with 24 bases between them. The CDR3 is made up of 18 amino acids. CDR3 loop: CASSTERARVGGDYGYTF. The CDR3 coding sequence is TGTGCCAGTAGTACTGAACGAGCAAGAGTAGGCGGGGACTATGGCTACACCTTC.

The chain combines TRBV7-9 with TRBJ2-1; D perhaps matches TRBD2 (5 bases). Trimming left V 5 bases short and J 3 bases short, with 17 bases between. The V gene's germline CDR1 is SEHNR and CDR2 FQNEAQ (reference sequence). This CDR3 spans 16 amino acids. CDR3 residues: CASSLQAREGYNEQFF. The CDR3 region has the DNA TGTGCCAGCAGCCTTCAAGCGCGAGAGGGCTACAATGAGCAGTTCTTC.

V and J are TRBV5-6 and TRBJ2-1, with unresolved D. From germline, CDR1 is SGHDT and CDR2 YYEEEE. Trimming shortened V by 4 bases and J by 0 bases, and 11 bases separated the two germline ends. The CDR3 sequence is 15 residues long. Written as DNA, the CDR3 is TGTGCCAGCAGCCCAGAGCTGAGCTCCTACAATGAGCAGTTCTTC. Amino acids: CASSPELSSYNEQFF.

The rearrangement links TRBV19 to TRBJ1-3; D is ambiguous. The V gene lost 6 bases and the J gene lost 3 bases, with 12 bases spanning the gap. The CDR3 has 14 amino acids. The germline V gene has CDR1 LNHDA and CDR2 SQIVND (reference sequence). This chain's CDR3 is CASRESAGGNTIYF. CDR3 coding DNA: TGTGCCAGTAGGGAGTCAGCAGGTGGAAACACCATATATTTT.

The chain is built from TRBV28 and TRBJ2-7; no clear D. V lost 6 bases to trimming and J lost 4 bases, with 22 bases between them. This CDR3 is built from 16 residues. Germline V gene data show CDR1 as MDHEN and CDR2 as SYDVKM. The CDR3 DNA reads TGTGCCAGCAGCCCAAGACAACACCTTGATCTTTACGAGCAGTACTTC. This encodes CASSPRQHLDLYEQYF.

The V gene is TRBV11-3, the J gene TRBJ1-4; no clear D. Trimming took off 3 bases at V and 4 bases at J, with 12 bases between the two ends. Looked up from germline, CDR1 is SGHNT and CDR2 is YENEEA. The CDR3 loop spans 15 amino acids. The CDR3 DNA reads TGTGCCAGCAGCTTGCGGGGAAGACTTAATGAAAAACTGTTTTTT. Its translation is CASSLRGRLNEKLFF.

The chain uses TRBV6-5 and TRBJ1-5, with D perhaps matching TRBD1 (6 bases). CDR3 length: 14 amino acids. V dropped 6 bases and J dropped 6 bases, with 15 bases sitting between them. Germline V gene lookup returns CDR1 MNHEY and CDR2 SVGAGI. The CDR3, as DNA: TGTGCCAGCAGCCCCGCCGGGGGCCGTCAGCCCCAGCATTTT. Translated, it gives CASSPAGGRQPQHF.

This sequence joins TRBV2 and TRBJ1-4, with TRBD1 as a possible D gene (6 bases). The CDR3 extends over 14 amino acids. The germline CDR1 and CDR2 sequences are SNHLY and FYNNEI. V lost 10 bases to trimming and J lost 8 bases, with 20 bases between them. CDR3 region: CATAKGGRTEKLFF. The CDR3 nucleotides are TGTGCCACCGCTAAGGGGGGTAGGACCGAAAAACTGTTTTTT. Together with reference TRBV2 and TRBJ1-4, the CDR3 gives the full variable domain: EPEVTQTPSHQVTQMGQEVILRCVPISNHLYFYWYRQILGQKVEFLVSFYNNEISEKSEIFDDQFSVERPDGSNFTLKIRSTKLEDSAMYFCATAKGGRTEKLFFGSGTQLSVL.